The 7 T cell receptor beta chains reported below all come from one sample, sequenced in a study of blood T cell repertoires in COVID-19. Method: immunoSEQ multiplex PCR; TCRdb's copy keeps in-frame clones and lacks some. The sample records fewer than 250,000 clones, around 89% being singletons. The sequenced sample consisted of peripheral blood. Source of these receptors: a human donor in a cohort sampled during active COVID-19.

The V gene is TRBV29-1, the J gene TRBJ2-3; 7 bases fit TRBD1. The CDR3 has 13 amino acids. Unmatched junction bases numbered 7, after V lost 7 bases and J lost 3 bases. CDR1 is SQVTM and CDR2 is ANQGSEA in the germline V gene. CDR3 amino acids: CSANPTGTDTQYF. CDR3 DNA sequence: TGCAGCGCCAACCCGACAGGGACAGATACGCAGTATTTT.

This rearrangement joins TRBV9 to TRBJ2-2; D unresolved. Germline CDR1 reads SGDLS; CDR2 reads YYNGEE. The CDR3 is 16 amino acids. Trimming removed 0 bases from V and 0 bases from J, with 9 bases in between. The chain's CDR3 is CASSVGVAANTGELFF. CDR3 coding DNA: TGTGCCAGCAGCGTAGGTGTGGCAGCGAACACCGGGGAGCTGTTTTTT. Based on the CDR3 plus reference TRBV9 and TRBJ2-2, the full variable domain is DSGVTQTPKHLITATGQRVTLRCSPRSGDLSVYWYQQSLDQGLQFLIQYYNGEERAKGNILERFSAQQFPDLHSELNLSSLELGDSALYFCASSVGVAANTGELFFGEGSRLTVL.

The rearrangement uses TRBV10-3 and TRBJ1-1; TRBD1 matches at 9 bases. CDR3 length: 14 residues. V gave up 7 bases and J gave up 1 base; unmatched junction bases: 4. Germline loops: CDR1 ENHRY, CDR2 SYGVKD. The CDR3 spells CAINPQGANTEAFF. For the CDR3, the DNA is TGTGCCATCAACCCACAGGGGGCGAACACTGAAGCTTTCTTT.

The chain is built from TRBV5-1 and TRBJ1-6; 8 bases align to TRBD1. After removal of 4 bases from V and 0 bases from J, the junction contained 12 bases not matched to a gene. This CDR3 is built from 19 residues. CDR1 and CDR2 (germline): SGHRS, YFSETQ. Written as DNA, the CDR3 is TGCGCCAGCAGCCAGGGACAGGCTACGATCAGCTCCTATAATTCACCCCTCCACTTT. It specifies CASSQGQATISSYNSPLHF.

This sequence joins TRBV6-6 and TRBJ1-3; 9 bases match TRBD1. CDR3 length equals 14 residues. The V and J ends lost 2 bases and 4 bases, in that order; junction bases with no gene match: 0. CDR1 is MNHNY, CDR2 SVGAGI, per germline (reference sequence). The DNA for the CDR3 is TGTGCCAGCAGTTACGGACAGGGGGGAAACACCATATATTTT. Protein: CASSYGQGGNTIYF.

V and J are TRBV4-3 and TRBJ1-5, with unresolved D. CDR3 length: 15 amino acids. Deletions cut 2 bases from V and 2 bases from J, with 10 bases between. Germline CDR1 LGHNA, CDR2 YSLEER. CDR3 protein: CASSQSAGGNQPQHF. DNA of the CDR3: TGCGCCAGCAGCCAAAGTGCGGGCGGCAATCAGCCCCAGCATTTT.

About this clone itself: Other DNA variants within this sample encode the same CDR3. The genes are TRBV29-1 and TRBJ1-4; possible D gene TRBD1, 5 bases. This CDR3 is built from 13 residues. V gave up 3 bases and J gave up 3 bases, with 8 bases separating them. The germline V gene has CDR1 SQVTM and CDR2 ANQGSEA. The CDR3 sequence: CSVDGGSNEKLFF. The CDR3 region has the DNA TGCAGCGTTGACGGGGGGTCTAATGAAAAACTGTTTTTT.